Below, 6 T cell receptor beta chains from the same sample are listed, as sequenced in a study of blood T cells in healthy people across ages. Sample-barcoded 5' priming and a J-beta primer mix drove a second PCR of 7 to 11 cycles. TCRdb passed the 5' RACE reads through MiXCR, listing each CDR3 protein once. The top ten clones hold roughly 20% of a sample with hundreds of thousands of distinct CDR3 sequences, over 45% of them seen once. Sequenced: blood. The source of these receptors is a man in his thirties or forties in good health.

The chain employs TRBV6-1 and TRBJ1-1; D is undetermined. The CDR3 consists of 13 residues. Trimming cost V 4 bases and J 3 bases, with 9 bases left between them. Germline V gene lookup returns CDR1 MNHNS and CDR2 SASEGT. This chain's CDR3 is CASSAAGDTEAFF. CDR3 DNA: TGTGCCAGCAGTGCCGCGGGTGACACTGAAGCTTTCTTT.

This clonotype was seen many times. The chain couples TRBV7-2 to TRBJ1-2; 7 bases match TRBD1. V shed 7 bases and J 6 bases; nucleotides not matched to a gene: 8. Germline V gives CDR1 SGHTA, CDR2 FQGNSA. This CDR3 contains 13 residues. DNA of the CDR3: TGTGCCAGCACACCACAGGGGTTGGATGGCTACACCTTC. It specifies CASTPQGLDGYTF.

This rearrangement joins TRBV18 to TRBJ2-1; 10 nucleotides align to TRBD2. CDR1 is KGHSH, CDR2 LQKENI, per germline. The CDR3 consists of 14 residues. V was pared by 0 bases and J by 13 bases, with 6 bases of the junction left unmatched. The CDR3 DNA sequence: TGTGCCAGCTCACCACCAGCAGCGGGGGGGTCACAGTTCTTC. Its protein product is CASSPPAAGGSQFF.

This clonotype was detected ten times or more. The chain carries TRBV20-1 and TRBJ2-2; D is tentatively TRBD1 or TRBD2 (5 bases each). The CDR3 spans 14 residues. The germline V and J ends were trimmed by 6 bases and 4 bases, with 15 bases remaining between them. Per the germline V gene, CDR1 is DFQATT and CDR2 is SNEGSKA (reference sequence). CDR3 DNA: TGCAGTGCCCGCCCCTCGGGGCTCACCGGGGAGCTGTTTTTT. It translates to CSARPSGLTGELFF.

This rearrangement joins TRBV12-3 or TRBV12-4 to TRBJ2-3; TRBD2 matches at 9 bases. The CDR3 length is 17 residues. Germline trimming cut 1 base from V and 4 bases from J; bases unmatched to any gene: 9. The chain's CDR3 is CASSLGGGLAPADTQYF. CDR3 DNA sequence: TGTGCCAGCAGTTTAGGTGGAGGACTAGCGCCGGCAGATACGCAGTATTTT.

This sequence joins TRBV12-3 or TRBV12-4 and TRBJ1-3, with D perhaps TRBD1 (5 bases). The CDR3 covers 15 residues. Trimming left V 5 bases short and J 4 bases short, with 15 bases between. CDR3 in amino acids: CASSRQGPGGNTIYF. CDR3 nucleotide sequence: TGTGCCAGCAGTCGGCAGGGACCTGGAGGAAACACCATATATTTT.